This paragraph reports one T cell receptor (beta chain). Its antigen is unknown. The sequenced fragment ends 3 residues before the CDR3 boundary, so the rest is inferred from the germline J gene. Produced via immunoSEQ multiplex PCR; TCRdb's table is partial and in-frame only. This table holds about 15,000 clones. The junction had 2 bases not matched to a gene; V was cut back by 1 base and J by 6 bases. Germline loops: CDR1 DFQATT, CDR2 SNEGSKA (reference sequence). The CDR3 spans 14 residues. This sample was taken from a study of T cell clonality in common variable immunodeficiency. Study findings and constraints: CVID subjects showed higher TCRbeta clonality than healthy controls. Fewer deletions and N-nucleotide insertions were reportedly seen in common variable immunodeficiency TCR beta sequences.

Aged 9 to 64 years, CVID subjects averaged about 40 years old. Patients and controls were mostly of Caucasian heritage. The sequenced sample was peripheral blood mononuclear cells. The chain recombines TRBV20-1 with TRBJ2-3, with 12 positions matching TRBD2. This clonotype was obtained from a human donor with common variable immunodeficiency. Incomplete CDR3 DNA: TGCAGTGCTAGAGTGCTAGCGGGAGGGGATACG. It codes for CSARVLAGGDT. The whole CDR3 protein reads CSARVLAGGDTQYF.